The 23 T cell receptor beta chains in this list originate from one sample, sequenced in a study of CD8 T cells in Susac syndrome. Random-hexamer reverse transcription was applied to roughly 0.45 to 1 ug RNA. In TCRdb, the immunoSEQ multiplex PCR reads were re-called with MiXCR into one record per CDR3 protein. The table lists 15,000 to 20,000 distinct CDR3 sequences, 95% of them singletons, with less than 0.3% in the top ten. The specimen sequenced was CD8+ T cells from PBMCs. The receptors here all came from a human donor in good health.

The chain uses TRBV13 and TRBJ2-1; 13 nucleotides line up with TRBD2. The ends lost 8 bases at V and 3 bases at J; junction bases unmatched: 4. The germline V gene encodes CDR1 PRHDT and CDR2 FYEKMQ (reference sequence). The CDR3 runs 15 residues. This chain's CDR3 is CASSLAGGGYNEQFF. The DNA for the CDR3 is TGTGCCAGCTCACTAGCGGGAGGGGGCTACAATGAGCAGTTCTTC.

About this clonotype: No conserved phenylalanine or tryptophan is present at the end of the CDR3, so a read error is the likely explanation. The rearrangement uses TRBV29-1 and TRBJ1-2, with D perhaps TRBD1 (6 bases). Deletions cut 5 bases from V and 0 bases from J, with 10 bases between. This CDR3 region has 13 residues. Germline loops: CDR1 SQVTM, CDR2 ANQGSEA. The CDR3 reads CSVSDRPNYGYTL. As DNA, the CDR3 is TGCAGCGTTTCGGACAGACCTAACTATGGCTACACCCTC.

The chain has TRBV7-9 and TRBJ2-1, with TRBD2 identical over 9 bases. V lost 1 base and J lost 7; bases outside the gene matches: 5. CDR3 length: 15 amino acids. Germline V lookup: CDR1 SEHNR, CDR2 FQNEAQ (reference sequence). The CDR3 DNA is TGTGCCAGCAGCTTAGTGGCTAGCGGGATGAATGAGCAGTTCTTC. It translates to CASSLVASGMNEQFF.

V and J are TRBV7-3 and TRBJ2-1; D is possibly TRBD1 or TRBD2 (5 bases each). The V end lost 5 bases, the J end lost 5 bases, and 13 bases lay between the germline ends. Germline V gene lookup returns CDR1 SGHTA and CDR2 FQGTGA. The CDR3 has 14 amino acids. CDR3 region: CASSPFVGDNEQFF. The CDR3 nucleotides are TGTGCCAGCAGCCCCTTTGTGGGGGACAATGAGCAGTTCTTC.

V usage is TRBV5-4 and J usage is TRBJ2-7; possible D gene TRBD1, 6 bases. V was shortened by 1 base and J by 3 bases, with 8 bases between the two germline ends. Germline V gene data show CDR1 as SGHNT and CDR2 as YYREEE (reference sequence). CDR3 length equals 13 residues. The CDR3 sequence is CASSLPGDYEQYV. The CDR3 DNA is TGTGCCAGCAGCTTGCCAGGGGACTACGAGCAGTACGTC.

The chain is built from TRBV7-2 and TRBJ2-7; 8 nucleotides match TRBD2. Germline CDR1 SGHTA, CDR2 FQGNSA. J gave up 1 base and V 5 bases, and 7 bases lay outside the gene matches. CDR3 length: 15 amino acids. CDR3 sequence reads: CASSPLAGRSYEQYF. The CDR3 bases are TGTGCCAGCAGCCCCTTAGCGGGACGATCCTACGAGCAGTACTTC.

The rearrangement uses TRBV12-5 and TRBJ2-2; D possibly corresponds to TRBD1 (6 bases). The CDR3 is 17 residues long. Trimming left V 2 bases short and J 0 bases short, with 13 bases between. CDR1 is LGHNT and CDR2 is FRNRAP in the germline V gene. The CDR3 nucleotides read TGTGCTAGTGGTTTGATACAGGGCCACGCGAACACCGGGGAGCTGTTTTTT. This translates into CASGLIQGHANTGELFF.

Written as DNA, the CDR3 is TGTGCCAGCAGCTTATGGGACGAGACGTACGAGCAGTACTTC. This codes for CASSLWDETYEQYF. The chain employs TRBV7-2 and TRBJ2-7; the D gene could be TRBD1 or TRBD2 (5 bases each). CDR1 and CDR2 from the germline V gene are SGHTA and FQGNSA. This CDR3 has 14 amino acids. Deletions cut 2 bases from V and 4 bases from J, with 12 bases between.

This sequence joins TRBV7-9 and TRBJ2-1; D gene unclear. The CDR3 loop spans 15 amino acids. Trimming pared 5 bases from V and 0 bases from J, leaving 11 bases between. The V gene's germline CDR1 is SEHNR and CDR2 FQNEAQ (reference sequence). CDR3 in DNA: TGTGCCAGCAGCCCTCAGGATTCCTCCTACAATGAGCAGTTCTTC. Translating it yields CASSPQDSSYNEQFF. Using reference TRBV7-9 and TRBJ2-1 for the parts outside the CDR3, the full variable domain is DTGVSQNPRHKITKRGQNVTFRCDPISEHNRLYWYRQTLGQGPEFLTYFQNEAQLEKSRLLSDRFSAERPKGSFSTLEIQRTEQGDSAMYLCASSPQDSSYNEQFFGPGTRLTVL.

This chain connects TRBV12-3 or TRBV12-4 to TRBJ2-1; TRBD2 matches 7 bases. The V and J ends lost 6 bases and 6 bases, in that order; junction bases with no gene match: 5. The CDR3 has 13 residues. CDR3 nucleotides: TGTGCCAGCAGCCCTAGCGGTACCAATGAGCAGTTCTTC. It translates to CASSPSGTNEQFF.

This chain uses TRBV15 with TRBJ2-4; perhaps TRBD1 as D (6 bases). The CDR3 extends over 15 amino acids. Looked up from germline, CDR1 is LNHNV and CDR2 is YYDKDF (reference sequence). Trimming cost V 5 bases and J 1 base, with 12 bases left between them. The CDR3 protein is CATSRNREAKNIQYF. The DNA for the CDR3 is TGTGCCACCAGCCGAAACAGGGAGGCCAAAAACATTCAGTACTTC.

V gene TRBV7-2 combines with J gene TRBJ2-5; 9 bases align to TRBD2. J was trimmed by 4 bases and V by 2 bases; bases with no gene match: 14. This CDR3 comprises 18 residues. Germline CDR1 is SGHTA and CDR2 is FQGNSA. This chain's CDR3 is CASSLIFSGSPGSETQYF. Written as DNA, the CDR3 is TGTGCCAGCAGCTTAATTTTTAGCGGGAGTCCGGGTTCAGAGACCCAGTACTTC.

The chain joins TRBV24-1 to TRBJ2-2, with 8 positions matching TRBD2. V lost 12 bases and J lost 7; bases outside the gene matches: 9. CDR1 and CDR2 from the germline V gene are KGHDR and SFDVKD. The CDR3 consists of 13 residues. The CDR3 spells CAGQRETGGELFF. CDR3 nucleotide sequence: TGTGCCGGACAGCGGGAGACCGGCGGGGAGCTGTTTTTT.

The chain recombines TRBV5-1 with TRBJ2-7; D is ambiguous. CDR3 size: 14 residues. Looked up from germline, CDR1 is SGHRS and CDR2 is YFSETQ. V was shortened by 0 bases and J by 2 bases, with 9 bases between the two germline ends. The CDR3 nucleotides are TGCGCCAGCAGCTTGGGTGGCAGGACCTACGAGCAGTACTTC. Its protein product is CASSLGGRTYEQYF. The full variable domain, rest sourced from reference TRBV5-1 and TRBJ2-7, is KAGVTQTPRYLIKTRGQQVTLSCSPISGHRSVSWYQQTPGQGLQFLFEYFSETQRNKGNFPGRFSGRQFSNSRSEMNVSTLELGDSALYLCASSLGGRTYEQYFGPGTRLTVT.

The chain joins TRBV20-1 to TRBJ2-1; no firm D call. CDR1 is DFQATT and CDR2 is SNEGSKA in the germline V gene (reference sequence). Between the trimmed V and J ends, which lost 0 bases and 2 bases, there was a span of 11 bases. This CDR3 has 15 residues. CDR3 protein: CSARDLSEAYNEQFF. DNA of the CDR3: TGCAGTGCTAGAGATCTGTCAGAAGCCTACAATGAGCAGTTCTTC.

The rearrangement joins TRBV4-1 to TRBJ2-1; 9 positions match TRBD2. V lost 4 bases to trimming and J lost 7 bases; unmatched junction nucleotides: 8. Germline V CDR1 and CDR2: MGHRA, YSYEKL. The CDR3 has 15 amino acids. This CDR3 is CASSRSAGGPNEQFF. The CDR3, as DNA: TGCGCCAGCAGCCGCTCCGCGGGAGGGCCAAATGAGCAGTTCTTC.

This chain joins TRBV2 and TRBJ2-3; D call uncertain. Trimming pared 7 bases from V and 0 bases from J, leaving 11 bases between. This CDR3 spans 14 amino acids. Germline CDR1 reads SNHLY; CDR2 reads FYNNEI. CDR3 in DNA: TGTGCCAGCAATCAGCCCGAGAGCACAGATACGCAGTATTTT. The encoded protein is CASNQPESTDTQYF.

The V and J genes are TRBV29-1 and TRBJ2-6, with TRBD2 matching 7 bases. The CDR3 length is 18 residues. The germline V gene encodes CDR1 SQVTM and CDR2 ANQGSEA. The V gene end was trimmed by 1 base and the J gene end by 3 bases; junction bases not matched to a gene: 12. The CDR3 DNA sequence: TGCAGCGTTGAAGGGGGCCCGGGGGGAAGGGGTGGGGCCAACGTCCTGACTTTC. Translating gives CSVEGGPGGRGGANVLTF.

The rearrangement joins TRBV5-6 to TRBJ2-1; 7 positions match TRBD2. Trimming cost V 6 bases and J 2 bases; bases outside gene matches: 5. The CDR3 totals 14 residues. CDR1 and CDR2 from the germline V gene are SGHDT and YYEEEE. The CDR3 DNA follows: TGTGCCAGCACCCCTCTAGCGGCCTACAATGAGCAGTTCTTC. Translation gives CASTPLAAYNEQFF.

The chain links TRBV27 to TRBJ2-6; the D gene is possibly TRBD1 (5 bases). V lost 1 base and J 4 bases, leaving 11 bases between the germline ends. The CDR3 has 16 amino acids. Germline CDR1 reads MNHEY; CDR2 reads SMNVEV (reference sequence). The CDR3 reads CASSLLGAAGANVLTF. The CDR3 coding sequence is TGTGCCAGCAGTTTATTAGGGGCGGCCGGGGCCAACGTCCTGACTTTC.

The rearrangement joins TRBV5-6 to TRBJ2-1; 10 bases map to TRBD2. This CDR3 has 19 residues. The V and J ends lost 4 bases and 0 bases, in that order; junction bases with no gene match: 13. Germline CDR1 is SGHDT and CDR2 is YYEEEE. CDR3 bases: TGTGCCAGCAGCGGAACGATACGGACTAGCGGAAGCTCCTACAATGAGCAGTTCTTC. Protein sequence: CASSGTIRTSGSSYNEQFF.

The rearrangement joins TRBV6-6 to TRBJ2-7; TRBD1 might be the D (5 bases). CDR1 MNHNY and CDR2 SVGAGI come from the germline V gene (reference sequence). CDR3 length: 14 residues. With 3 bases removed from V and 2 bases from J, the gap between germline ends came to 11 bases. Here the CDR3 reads CASSYLQVAYEQYF. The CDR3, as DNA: TGTGCCAGCAGTTATTTACAGGTCGCCTACGAGCAGTACTTC.

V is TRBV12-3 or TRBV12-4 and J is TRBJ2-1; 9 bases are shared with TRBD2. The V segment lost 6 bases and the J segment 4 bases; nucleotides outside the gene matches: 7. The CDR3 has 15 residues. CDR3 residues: CASRDLAGTYNEQFF. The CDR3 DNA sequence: TGTGCCAGCAGAGATCTAGCGGGAACGTACAATGAGCAGTTCTTC.